This record concerns one TCR beta chain sequence. The antigen is not known. Time point noted: week 35, safety follow-up. Doses consisted of 300 ug of mutant IDH1 20-mer peptide each, paired with topical imiquimod. The data are from a study of a mutant IDH1 vaccine in newly diagnosed glioma. Trimming removed 7 bases at V and 4 bases at J, with 19 bases between. The CDR3 has 14 residues. Per germline, CDR1 SQVTM and CDR2 ANQGSEA. Measured with immunoSEQ multiplex PCR; TCRdb has only the in-frame clones, and not every one. The sample lists about 50,000 clones, 80% to 90% occurring once. The receptor comes from a woman between 18 and 30 years old with glioma. Material: PBMCs, obtained from a glioma patient whose treatment included an IDH1 peptide vaccine. The genes are TRBV29-1 and TRBJ1-1, with D perhaps matching TRBD1 (5 bases). In DNA form, the CDR3 reads TGCAGCGCTACAGGCATTAAGGGGAGCACTGAAGCTTTCTTT. It translates to CSATGIKGSTEAFF.